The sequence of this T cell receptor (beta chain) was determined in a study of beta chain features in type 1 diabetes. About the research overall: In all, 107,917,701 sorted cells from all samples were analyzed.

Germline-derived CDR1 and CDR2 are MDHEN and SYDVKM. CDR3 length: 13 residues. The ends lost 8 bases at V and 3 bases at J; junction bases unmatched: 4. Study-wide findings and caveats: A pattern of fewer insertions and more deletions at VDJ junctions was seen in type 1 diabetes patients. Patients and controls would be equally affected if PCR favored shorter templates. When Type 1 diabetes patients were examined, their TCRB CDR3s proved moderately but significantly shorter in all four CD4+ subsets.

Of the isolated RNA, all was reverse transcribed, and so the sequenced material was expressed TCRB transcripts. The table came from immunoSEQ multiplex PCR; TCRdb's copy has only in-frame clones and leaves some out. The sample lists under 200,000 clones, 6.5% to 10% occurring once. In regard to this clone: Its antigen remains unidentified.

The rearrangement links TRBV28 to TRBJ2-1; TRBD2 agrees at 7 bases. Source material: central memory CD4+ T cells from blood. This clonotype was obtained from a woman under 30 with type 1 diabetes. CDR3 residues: CASGRAVYNEQFF. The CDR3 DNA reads TGTGCCAGCGGGAGGGCCGTCTACAATGAGCAGTTCTTC. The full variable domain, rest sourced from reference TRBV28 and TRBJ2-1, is DVKVTQSSRYLVKRTGEKVFLECVQDMDHENMFWYRQDPGLGLRLIYFSYDVKMKEKGDIPEGYSVSREKKERFSLILESASTNQTSMYLCASGRAVYNEQFFGPGTRLTVL.